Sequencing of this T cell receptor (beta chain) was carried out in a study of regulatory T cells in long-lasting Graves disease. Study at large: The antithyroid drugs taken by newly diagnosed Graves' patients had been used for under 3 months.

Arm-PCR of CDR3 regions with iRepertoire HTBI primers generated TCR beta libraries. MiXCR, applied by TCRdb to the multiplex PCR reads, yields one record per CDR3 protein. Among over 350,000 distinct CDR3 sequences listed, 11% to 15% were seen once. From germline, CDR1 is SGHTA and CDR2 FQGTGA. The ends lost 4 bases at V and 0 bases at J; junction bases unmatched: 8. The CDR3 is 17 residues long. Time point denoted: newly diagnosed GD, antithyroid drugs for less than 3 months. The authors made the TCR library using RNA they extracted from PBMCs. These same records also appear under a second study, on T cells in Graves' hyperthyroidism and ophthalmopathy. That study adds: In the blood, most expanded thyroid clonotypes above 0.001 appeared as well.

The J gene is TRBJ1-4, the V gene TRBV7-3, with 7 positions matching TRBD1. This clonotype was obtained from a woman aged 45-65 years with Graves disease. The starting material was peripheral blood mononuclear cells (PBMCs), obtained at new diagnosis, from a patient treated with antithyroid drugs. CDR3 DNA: TGTGCCAGCAGCTCGAGAGGGGACAGACCAACTAATGAAAAACTGTTTTTT. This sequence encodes CASSSRGDRPTNEKLFF.